The rows below give T cell receptor beta chains drawn from one sample of a study of blood T cell repertoires in COVID-19. Libraries were prepared by immunoSEQ multiplex PCR; TCRdb keeps only in-frame clonotypes and omits some of them. The sample gives roughly 340,000 clones, roughly 90% of which show up once; more than 5.5% is in the top ten. The specimen was peripheral blood. These TCRs come from a woman in her 70s with COVID-19, enrolled during active disease. The CDR3 runs from the conserved cysteine through the conserved F or W. The D gene is left open where the match is weak. A clone size is listed for some rows: how often the clone was seen (once, few, many), or a class if it is expanded.

j_call v_call clone_size d_call cdr3_aa cdr3_nt
TRBJ2-7 TRBV2 . TRBD2 CASRGLAGVYEQYF TGTGCCAGCAGAGGACTAGCGGGTGTCTACGAGCAGTACTTC
TRBJ1-1 TRBV18 . TRBD1 CASSPILGQGQEAFF TGTGCCAGCTCACCAATCCTGGGACAGGGACAAGAAGCTTTCTTT
TRBJ1-1 TRBV27 few . CASSLGGATEAFF TGTGCCAGCAGTTTAGGAGGGGCCACTGAAGCTTTCTTT
TRBJ1-2 TRBV5-1 . TRBD1 CASSESPGQTYGYTF TGCGCCAGCAGCGAGAGCCCGGGACAGACCTATGGCTACACCTTC
TRBJ1-1 TRBV4-3 . TRBD1 CASSLSLDRGTEAFF TGCGCCAGCAGCCTATCCTTGGACAGGGGTACTGAAGCTTTCTTT
TRBJ1-5 TRBV6-6 . TRBD1 CASSAQGQPQHF TGTGCCAGCAGTGCACAGGGGCAGCCCCAGCATTTT
TRBJ1-3 TRBV5-1 . . CASSLDIGNTIYF TGCGCCAGCAGCTTGGACATAGGAAACACCATATATTTT
TRBJ2-5 TRBV6-5 . TRBD2 CASSYPLAIQETQYF TGTGCCAGCAGTTACCCACTAGCGATCCAAGAGACCCAGTACTTC
TRBJ1-1 TRBV20-1 . . CSASNRETEAFF TGCAGTGCTAGTAACAGGGAGACTGAAGCTTTCTTT
TRBJ1-2 TRBV5-6 . . CASSSNAGYGYTF TGTGCCAGCAGCTCAAACGCAGGGTATGGCTACACCTTC
TRBJ1-1 TRBV27 . . CASSLNRNTEAFF TGTGCCAGCAGTTTAAACAGAAACACTGAAGCTTTCTTT
TRBJ2-7 TRBV5-1 . . CASSFAGADEQYF TGCGCCAGCAGCTTCGCAGGGGCGGACGAGCAGTACTTC
TRBJ1-3 TRBV6-5 . TRBD1 CASKGQFFSGNTIYF TGTGCCAGCAAGGGACAGTTTTTCTCTGGAAACACCATATATTTT
TRBJ2-2 TRBV5-1 . . CASSPGLTTGELFF TGCGCCAGCAGCCCCGGACTGACAACCGGGGAGCTGTTTTTT
TRBJ2-3 TRBV29-1 . . CSVDLAGLDTQYF TGCAGCGTTGACCTGGCGGGGCTGGATACGCAGTATTTT
TRBJ2-1 TRBV18 . . CASSLQGRDNEQFF TGTGCCAGCTCTCTCCAGGGCAGGGACAATGAGCAGTTCTTC
TRBJ1-5 TRBV5-1 . . CASSARCTGCNQPQHF TGCGCCAGCAGCGCAAGATGTACAGGGTGCAATCAGCCCCAGCATTTT
TRBJ1-2 TRBV29-1 . TRBD1 CSVEAYPGTGTVNYGYTF TGCAGCGTTGAAGCCTATCCCGGGACAGGGACCGTAAACTATGGCTACACCTTC
TRBJ1-5 TRBV19 . TRBD1 CASSKTDRADQPQHF TGTGCCAGTAGTAAAACGGACAGGGCCGATCAGCCCCAGCATTTT
TRBJ1-4 TRBV19 . . CASKVRAENEKLFF TGTGCCAGTAAAGTACGAGCCGAGAATGAAAAACTGTTTTTT
TRBJ1-4 TRBV7-9 . . CASSLNRGELEKLFF TGTGCCAGCAGCTTAAATCGGGGAGAATTGGAAAAACTGTTTTTT
TRBJ1-5 TRBV12-3/TRBV12-4 . TRBD1 CASSLEGGRQHF TGTGCCAGCAGTTTAGAAGGGGGCCGCCAGCATTTT
TRBJ2-7 TRBV5-1 . TRBD2 CASSLEAGASYEQYF TGCGCCAGCAGCTTAGAAGCGGGGGCCTCCTACGAGCAGTACTTC
TRBJ1-1 TRBV4-2 . . CASSLRVGDEAFF TGTGCCAGCAGCCTTCGGGTCGGGGATGAAGCTTTCTTT
TRBJ1-5 TRBV18 once TRBD1 CASSPGTDQPQHF TGTGCCAGCTCACCCGGGACAGATCAGCCCCAGCATTTT
TRBJ1-1 TRBV5-1 . . CASSLKTTMNTEAFF TGCGCCAGCAGCTTAAAGACGACTATGAACACTGAAGCTTTCTTT
TRBJ1-1 TRBV18 . . CASSAGVLNTEAFF TGTGCCAGCTCGGCAGGGGTCCTGAACACTGAAGCTTTCTTT
TRBJ1-2 TRBV12-3/TRBV12-4 . . CASSYEAIYGYTF TGTGCCAGCAGTTACGAGGCCATCTATGGCTACACCTTC
TRBJ2-5 TRBV7-3 . . CASSLIPGSQETQYF TGTGCCAGCAGCTTAATTCCGGGGTCCCAAGAGACCCAGTACTTC
TRBJ2-5 TRBV9 . TRBD2 CASSAGGQETQYF TGTGCCAGCAGCGCGGGGGGGCAAGAGACCCAGTACTTC
TRBJ1-1 TRBV6-5 . . CASSRGTEAFF TGTGCCAGCAGCCGCGGGACTGAAGCTTTCTTT